Below, 30 T cell receptor beta chains from the same sample are listed, as sequenced in a study of beta chain features in type 1 diabetes (dated by TCRdb to 2016 to 2019). Library method: the immunoSEQ multiplex PCR assay. The entire isolated RNA was reverse transcribed using the High Capacity cDNA Reverse Transcription Kit, and thus expressed TCRB transcripts were sequenced. TCRdb holds this immuneACCESS table with in-frame rearrangements only. Some clones are missing; in checked studies, unresolved V genes explain under half, and the rest has no known cause. Within this sample are about 330,000 clones, with approximately 11% of them counted one time only. The leading ten clones occupy just over 0.015% of the sample. Sequencing was performed on naive CD4+ T cells from blood. According to the study, the label for this sample's cell subset or site signals: true naive CD4+ T cells. The origin of the receptors is a young woman in good health.

Note on this clone: Other DNA sequences within the sample encode an identical CDR3. V is TRBV29-1 and J is TRBJ2-7; 7 positions agree with TRBD1. This CDR3 has 12 amino acids. Unmatched junction bases numbered 5, after V lost 7 bases and J lost 2 bases. The germline gives CDR1 SQVTM, CDR2 ANQGSEA. CDR3 sequence: CSANRGPYEQYF. As DNA, the CDR3 is TGCAGCGCAAACAGGGGACCCTACGAGCAGTACTTC.

Worth noting for this clone: In the same sample, other DNA sequences code for this CDR3. This sequence joins TRBV7-9 and TRBJ1-5; D is ambiguous. V was cut by 1 base and J by 4 bases, with 8 bases left in between. Germline V gene data show CDR1 as SEHNR and CDR2 as FQNEAQ (reference sequence). The CDR3 is 14 residues long. The CDR3 reads CASSLVGGNQPQHF. CDR3 in DNA: TGTGCCAGCAGCTTAGTAGGAGGGAATCAGCCCCAGCATTTT.

The V gene is TRBV27, the J gene TRBJ2-7; 8 nucleotides align to TRBD2. With V trimmed by 5 bases and J by 6 bases, 6 bases remained unmatched. There are 13 residues in the CDR3. The germline gives CDR1 MNHEY, CDR2 SMNVEV (reference sequence). DNA of the CDR3: TGTGCCAGCAGTCCCGGACTAGCTGCCGAGCAGTACTTC. This codes for CASSPGLAAEQYF.

This clone was recorded a few times. The CDR3 here is CASSYGGTGSHEQYF. The CDR3 DNA sequence: TGTGCCAGCAGTTACGGGGGAACAGGGTCCCACGAGCAGTACTTC. V and J are TRBV6-5 and TRBJ2-7; tentatively, D is TRBD1 (6 bases). The CDR3 covers 15 residues. Trimming removed 2 bases from V and 5 bases from J, with 16 bases in between. Looked up from germline, CDR1 is MNHEY and CDR2 is SVGAGI.

J is TRBJ1-5 and V is TRBV11-2, with D tentatively TRBD1 (5 bases). V lost 0 bases and J lost 1, with 7 bases in between. CDR3 length: 15 amino acids. Germline CDR1 is SGHAT and CDR2 is FQNNGV. The CDR3 is CASSLDWGSNQPQHF. In nucleotides, the CDR3 is TGTGCCAGCAGCTTAGATTGGGGCAGCAATCAGCCCCAGCATTTT.

The rearrangement links TRBV9 to TRBJ2-1, with D possibly being TRBD1 (6 bases). The CDR3 has 14 amino acids. Deletions cut 2 bases from V and 9 bases from J, with 15 bases between. Germline V gene lookup returns CDR1 SGDLS and CDR2 YYNGEE. Here the CDR3 reads CASSVGDRLGEQFF. The CDR3 DNA sequence: TGTGCCAGCAGCGTCGGAGACAGGCTCGGTGAGCAGTTCTTC.

This clone was observed a few times. V gene TRBV15 combines with J gene TRBJ2-5; D not certain. V lost 8 bases and J 5 bases, leaving 9 bases between the germline ends. This CDR3 comprises 11 residues. Germline CDR1 reads LNHNV; CDR2 reads YYDKDF (reference sequence). The DNA of the CDR3 is TGTGCCACCTCCCGGCGGGAGACCCAGTACTTC. Translating it yields CATSRRETQYF.

J is TRBJ2-2 and V is TRBV2; weak D call: TRBD2 (6 bases). Germline values: CDR1 SNHLY, CDR2 FYNNEI. V was pared by 5 bases and J by 5 bases, with 18 bases between. This CDR3 contains 16 residues. CDR3 sequence reads: CASSFSHGSGTGELFF. The CDR3 coding sequence is TGTGCCAGCAGTTTCTCCCACGGGAGTGGGACCGGGGAGCTGTTTTTT.

This rearrangement joins TRBV7-2 to TRBJ2-5, with 11 bases lining up with TRBD2. J gave up 1 base and V 5 bases, and 6 bases lay outside the gene matches. Germline CDR1 is SGHTA and CDR2 is FQGNSA. This CDR3 is 16 amino acids long. The DNA of the CDR3 is TGTGCCAGCAGCCCCTCCCTAGCGGGAGGCCAAGAGACCCAGTACTTC. Translation: CASSPSLAGGQETQYF.

The CDR3, as DNA: TGTGCCAGCACCCGGCCGAGGAGGGCTGAACTCAGAAGCACAGATACGCAGTATTTT. Protein product: CASTRPRRAELRSTDTQYF. The V gene is TRBV5-8, the J gene TRBJ2-3; weak D call: TRBD2 (6 bases). This CDR3 spans 19 amino acids. Trimming left V 6 bases short and J 0 bases short, with 26 bases between. Germline loops: CDR1 SGHTS, CDR2 YDEGEE.

There are a few counts of this clone. The rearrangement uses TRBV28 and TRBJ2-5; possibly TRBD2 for D (6 bases). Germline lookup yields CDR1 MDHEN and CDR2 SYDVKM. The CDR3 is made up of 13 amino acids. Trimming left V 10 bases short and J 5 bases short, with 17 bases between. The CDR3 nucleotides are TGTGCCATCAGCCCGACTAGTAGGGAGACCCAGTACTTC. It is translated as CAISPTSRETQYF.

This clone was counted at least ten times. The V call is TRBV29-1, the J call TRBJ2-7, with D tentatively TRBD1 (5 bases). This CDR3 comprises 11 residues. V was trimmed by 7 bases and J by 3 bases, leaving 10 bases between them. Per the germline V gene, CDR1 is SQVTM and CDR2 is ANQGSEA. CDR3 sequence (DNA): TGCAGCGGCTCCCAGGGCTACGAGCAGTACTTC. Translating it yields CSGSQGYEQYF.

This clone was observed a few times. V and J are TRBV2 and TRBJ1-1, with 9 nucleotides matching TRBD1. Germline assignment: CDR1 SNHLY and CDR2 FYNNEI. Losses at the gene ends were 6 bases for V and 0 bases for J; bases not matched to a gene: 8. This CDR3 region has 16 residues. CDR3 sequence: CASRDRGGGVNTEAFF. The CDR3 bases are TGTGCCAGCAGGGACAGGGGAGGAGGCGTGAACACTGAAGCTTTCTTT.

The J gene is TRBJ1-2, the V gene TRBV6-6; TRBD1 aligns across 7 bases. This CDR3 region has 15 residues. J was trimmed by 5 bases and V by 8 bases; bases with no gene match: 14. Germline V gives CDR1 MNHNY, CDR2 SVGAGI (reference sequence). The CDR3 protein is CASHQTTGALYGYTF. CDR3 DNA sequence: TGTGCCAGCCACCAGACCACAGGGGCCTTGTATGGCTACACCTTC.

This clone was counted between two and nine times. The V and J genes are TRBV9 and TRBJ2-2, with TRBD2 as a possible D gene (6 bases). V shed 4 bases and J shed 2 bases, with 9 bases lying between them. This CDR3 region has 14 residues. From germline, CDR1 is SGDLS and CDR2 YYNGEE. As DNA, the CDR3 is TGTGCCAGCAGCCCTAGCGACAACACCGGGGAGCTGTTTTTT. Translated, it gives CASSPSDNTGELFF.

The V and J genes are TRBV15 and TRBJ2-7; 7 bases map to TRBD2. V shed 0 bases, J shed 2 bases, and the junction held 7 bases outside the gene matches. Per germline, CDR1 LNHNV and CDR2 YYDKDF (reference sequence). The length of the CDR3 is 16 residues. The CDR3 DNA reads as TGTGCCACCAGCAGAGATGCGGGAGTAAGGACCTACGAGCAGTACTTC. Its protein product is CATSRDAGVRTYEQYF.

This clone was observed a few times. The genes are TRBV18 and TRBJ1-2; TRBD1 matches at 9 bases. There are 14 residues in the CDR3. The trim removed 6 bases at V and 7 bases at J, leaving 9 bases unmatched. CDR1 and CDR2 from the germline V gene are KGHSH and LQKENI. The CDR3 is CASSKTGGFSGYTF. In DNA, the CDR3 is TGTGCCAGCTCGAAGACAGGGGGATTCAGTGGCTACACCTTC.

This chain uses TRBV7-2 with TRBJ2-7; TRBD2 agrees at 9 bases. This CDR3 is built from 17 residues. Unmatched junction bases numbered 7, after V lost 1 base and J lost 0 bases. Germline V gene lookup returns CDR1 SGHTA and CDR2 FQGNSA. The CDR3 sequence: CASSLDPTSGSSYEQYF. CDR3 nucleotide sequence: TGTGCCAGCAGCTTAGACCCAACTAGCGGGTCCTCCTACGAGCAGTACTTC.

The CDR3: CASSEEGRIRGYTEAFF. For the CDR3, the DNA is TGTGCCAGCAGTGAAGAGGGAAGGATCCGCGGGTACACTGAAGCTTTCTTT. V and J are TRBV2 and TRBJ1-1; D not resolved. Per germline, CDR1 SNHLY and CDR2 FYNNEI. The CDR3 consists of 17 residues. V dropped 1 base and J dropped 3 bases, with 18 bases sitting between them. Full variable domain (remainder filled in from reference TRBV2 and TRBJ1-1): EPEVTQTPSHQVTQMGQEVILRCVPISNHLYFYWYRQILGQKVEFLVSFYNNEISEKSEIFDDQFSVERPDGSNFTLKIRSTKLEDSAMYFCASSEEGRIRGYTEAFFGQGTRLTVV.

This clone was observed at least ten times. The chain employs TRBV10-3 and TRBJ2-7; D is perhaps TRBD1 (6 bases). The CDR3 has 12 residues. CDR1 is ENHRY and CDR2 is SYGVKD in the germline V gene. V dropped 5 bases and J dropped 4 bases, with 9 bases sitting between them. CDR3 region: CAISPQGYEQYF. The CDR3 DNA reads TGTGCCATCAGTCCCCAGGGGTACGAGCAGTACTTC.

This clone came up a few times. The chain is built from TRBV7-2 and TRBJ1-1; the D is unclear. The V and J ends lost 1 base and 0 bases respectively, with 9 bases between them. The CDR3 spans 15 residues. Germline V gene lookup returns CDR1 SGHTA and CDR2 FQGNSA. The chain's CDR3 is CASSLVPGMNTEAFF. Written as DNA, the CDR3 is TGTGCCAGCAGCTTAGTCCCGGGAATGAACACTGAAGCTTTCTTT. The full variable domain, with the rest looked up from reference TRBV7-2 and TRBJ1-1, is GAGVSQSPSNKVTEKGKDVELRCDPISGHTALYWYRQSLGQGLEFLIYFQGNSAPDKSGLPSDRFSAERTGGSVSTLTIQRTQQEDSAVYLCASSLVPGMNTEAFFGQGTRLTVV.

This clone occurred a few times. The chain carries TRBV4-2 and TRBJ2-7; tentatively, D is TRBD1 (6 bases). Germline V gives CDR1 LGHNA, CDR2 YNFKEQ. The CDR3 is 18 amino acids. V dropped 0 bases and J dropped 0 bases, with 18 bases sitting between them. The CDR3 here is CASSQDETVLGGSYEQYF. The DNA for the CDR3 is TGTGCCAGCAGCCAAGATGAGACAGTCCTAGGGGGCTCCTACGAGCAGTACTTC.

The rearrangement joins TRBV14 to TRBJ2-1; TRBD2 is a possible D gene (5 bases). Trimming left V 0 bases short and J 6 bases short, with 12 bases between. The CDR3 is 15 amino acids. The germline gives CDR1 SGHDN, CDR2 FVKESK. The DNA of the CDR3 is TGTGCCAGCAGCCAAGACCAGACGCGGGTCAATGAGCAGTTCTTC. It codes for CASSQDQTRVNEQFF.

In this sample, this clone turned up a few times. The same CDR3 is also encoded by other DNA sequences in this sample. The gene calls are TRBV19 and TRBJ2-3; tentative D call: TRBD2 (5 bases). Deletions cut 6 bases from V and 0 bases from J, with 10 bases between. Per germline, CDR1 LNHDA and CDR2 SQIVND (reference sequence). CDR3 length equals 14 residues. Written as DNA, the CDR3 is TGTGCCAGTAGCCCGACGGGGAGCACAGATACGCAGTATTTT. This translates into CASSPTGSTDTQYF.

This clone was seen a few times. The V call is TRBV7-9, the J call TRBJ2-5, with 9 nucleotides matching TRBD1. Losses at the gene ends were 5 bases for V and 3 bases for J; bases not matched to a gene: 4. The CDR3 runs to 14 residues. Per the germline V gene, CDR1 is SEHNR and CDR2 is FQNEAQ (reference sequence). The CDR3 here is CASSPGTGKETQYF. The CDR3 DNA follows: TGTGCCAGCAGCCCGGGGACAGGGAAAGAGACCCAGTACTTC.

This clone occurred a few times. V and J are TRBV29-1 and TRBJ1-1; D uncertain. Germline V gene data show CDR1 as SQVTM and CDR2 as ANQGSEA. This CDR3 has 12 residues. Deletions cut 8 bases from V and 2 bases from J, with 12 bases between. CDR3 sequence: CSSRRVNTEAFF. In nucleotides, the CDR3 is TGCAGCTCCCGCCGGGTTAACACTGAAGCTTTCTTT.

This clone was detected only a few times. V and J are TRBV5-1 and TRBJ2-1, with D tentatively TRBD2 (5 bases). Deletions cut 3 bases from V and 3 bases from J, with 16 bases between. The CDR3 totals 16 residues. In germline, CDR1 is SGHRS, CDR2 YFSETQ. CDR3 sequence (DNA): TGCGCCAGCAGCTACCCGACGGACTCCTACTACAATGAGCAGTTCTTC. It is translated as CASSYPTDSYYNEQFF.

The CDR3 region has the DNA TGTGCCAGCACCCCGGGACAGGGGAAAATCTATGGCTACACCTTC. This translates into CASTPGQGKIYGYTF. The chain employs TRBV28 and TRBJ1-2; 10 nucleotides match TRBD1. Germline V gene lookup returns CDR1 MDHEN and CDR2 SYDVKM. CDR3 length: 15 residues. V trimming: 7 bases; J trimming: 4 bases; junction bases outside the gene matches: 9.

This clone occurred a few times. This sequence joins TRBV28 and TRBJ2-7; D gene unclear. Per germline, CDR1 MDHEN and CDR2 SYDVKM. This CDR3 spans 15 amino acids. V was trimmed by 4 bases and J by 7 bases, leaving 20 bases between them. The CDR3 nucleotides read TGTGCCAGCAGTTCCCCTAGGCACCCCAGTCGGGAGCAGTACTTC. Its translation is CASSSPRHPSREQYF. Filled out from reference TRBV28 and TRBJ2-7, the complete variable domain reads DVKVTQSSRYLVKRTGEKVFLECVQDMDHENMFWYRQDPGLGLRLIYFSYDVKMKEKGDIPEGYSVSREKKERFSLILESASTNQTSMYLCASSSPRHPSREQYFGPGTRLTVT.

This clone was seen more than once but under ten times. The same CDR3 also results from other DNA sequences found in this sample. The V call is TRBV5-1, the J call TRBJ2-3, with 11 bases aligning to TRBD2. This CDR3 comprises 16 residues. Germline assignment: CDR1 SGHRS and CDR2 YFSETQ. Germline trimming cut 4 bases from V and 3 bases from J; bases unmatched to any gene: 7. DNA for the CDR3: TGCGCCAGCAGCCCTGTAGCGGGAGGGCCGACAGATACGCAGTATTTT. This gives the protein CASSPVAGGPTDTQYF.